In its sample, the clone carrying this TCR beta chain was seen a few times. The record originates from a study of patients and donors after allogeneic stem cell transplantation. One entry per CDR3 protein results from TCRdb running MiXCR on the RT-PCR reads. The sample contains some 880,000 distinct CDR3 sequences, more than 15% of which appear only once. The CDR3 totals 18 residues. Germline V gene lookup returns CDR1 SGHNT and CDR2 YYREEE (reference sequence). V shed 4 bases, J shed 1 base, and the junction held 12 bases outside the gene matches. The TCR comes from a human donor who was either an allogeneic HSCT recipient or a stem cell or donor lymphocyte infusion donor (not recorded which). It is not recorded whose cells these are; they may come from a transplant donor. The J gene is TRBJ2-2, the V gene TRBV5-4, with 8 nucleotides matching TRBD1. The material sequenced was blood, either unsorted or a sorted T cell fraction (not recorded which). Here the CDR3 reads CASSPDRVPPKNTGELFF. The CDR3 bases are TGTGCCAGCAGCCCGGACAGGGTTCCTCCTAAGAACACCGGGGAGCTGTTTTTT.